The clone carrying this T cell receptor (beta chain) has just a few counts. Its matching antigen is unknown. From germline, CDR1 is SGDLS and CDR2 YYNGEE. The ends were cut back, 3 bases at V and 0 bases at J, with 13 bases in the middle. The CDR3 sequence is 16 residues long. This record comes from a study of cytomegalovirus exposure and HLA in healthy donors. Sequenced by immunoSEQ multiplex PCR; TCRdb stores in-frame clones only, minus some. Of approximately 150,000 clones listed, roughly 83% are singletons. Findings of the study overall: Subsequent analysis revealed that first-cohort TCR clusters tended to co-occur in the 120 validation repertoires.

Sequencing input: PBMCs. The receptor was derived from a man younger than 45 in good health and CMV-seropositive. This sequence joins TRBV9 and TRBJ1-5; TRBD1 is a possible D gene (5 bases). The CDR3 region is CASSGQDSFSNQPQHF. The CDR3 DNA sequence: TGTGCCAGCAGCGGACAAGACAGCTTTAGCAATCAGCCCCAGCATTTT. Full variable domain (rest looked up from reference TRBV9 and TRBJ1-5): DSGVTQTPKHLITATGQRVTLRCSPRSGDLSVYWYQQSLDQGLQFLIQYYNGEERAKGNILERFSAQQFPDLHSELNLSSLELGDSALYFCASSGQDSFSNQPQHFGDGTRLSIL.